The source of this T cell receptor (beta chain) is a study of blood T cell repertoires in COVID-19. The method was immunoSEQ multiplex PCR; TCRdb's version includes in-frame clones alone and lacks a portion of them. Of 300,000 to 350,000 clones in the sample, approximately 90% were seen once. Germline V lookup: CDR1 MNHEY, CDR2 SMNVEV (reference sequence). J lost 6 bases, V lost 5 bases, and 16 bases had no gene match. This CDR3 contains 19 residues. The TCR sequence derives from a man under 40 with COVID-19, enrolled during active disease. The gene calls are TRBV27 and TRBJ1-6; 10 bases are a match to TRBD1. Sequencing input: peripheral blood. CDR3 in amino acids: CASSPPVGQGWSSNSPLHF. The CDR3 coding sequence is TGTGCCAGCAGTCCCCCGGTGGGACAGGGGTGGTCGTCTAATTCACCCCTCCACTTT.